This TCR beta chain emerged from a study of T-cell reconstitution after alpha-beta-depleted transplantation in children. Unique molecular identifiers were used to barcode this TCRbeta library. TCRdb recomputed calls from the PCR reads with MiXCR, one row per CDR3 protein. Here the sample spans fewer than 1 million distinct CDR3 sequences, around 17% being singletons. Study-level findings and limits: Newly made T cells mostly supplied T-cell counts and diversity one year after transplant. Expanded graft clones numbering several hundred reportedly gave rise to alpha-beta T cells about two months after transplant.

Germline V gene sequence: CDR1 LGHDT, CDR2 YNNKEL (reference sequence). The CDR3 runs to 19 residues. V lost 0 bases, J lost 5 bases, and 12 bases stayed unmatched. As for this clonotype: Its antigen remains unknown.

The receptor was derived from a male patient between 5 and 17 years old who had a stem cell transplant for acute lymphoblastic leukemia, so the T cells may come from the graft donor. The genes are TRBV3-1 and TRBJ2-3, with 12 bases fitting TRBD2. Here the sequenced sample was PBMCs, mostly from graft donor cells, taken 360 days after TCRalphabeta/CD19-depleted stem cell transplant. CDR3 nucleotide sequence: TGTGCCAGCAGCCAAGAAGGGCTAGCGGGAGGGCCTGCTGGAGATACGCAGTATTTT. It specifies CASSQEGLAGGPAGDTQYF.